The source of this TCR beta chain is a study of shared clonotypes between healthy human individuals. Overall study context: The cohort had two women and a few men, ages 18 to 49. Findings of the study overall: Across subsets, estimated richness was generally greater for naive than for memory populations.

The repertoire was sequenced with immunoSEQ multiplex PCR; TCRdb's copy has only in-frame clones and lacks some. The table lists around 2.5 million clones, over 85% of them singletons. Trimming left V 4 bases short and J 0 bases short, with 16 bases between. Germline CDR1 reads MRHNA; CDR2 reads SNTAGT. CDR3 length equals 16 residues. This clone was detected only once. Antigen unknown. The sample comprised naive CD4+ T cells from PBMCs. This sample's subset: CD45RA+ positively selected. The TCR comes from a man between 18 and 35 years old in good health. Some clones in this sample may be carry-over from other donors' samples. The chain couples TRBV6-4 to TRBJ2-7; D may be TRBD1 (5 bases). The CDR3 sequence: CASSALPGLPSYEQYF. The CDR3, as DNA: TGTGCCAGCAGTGCCCTACCAGGGTTACCCTCCTACGAGCAGTACTTC.